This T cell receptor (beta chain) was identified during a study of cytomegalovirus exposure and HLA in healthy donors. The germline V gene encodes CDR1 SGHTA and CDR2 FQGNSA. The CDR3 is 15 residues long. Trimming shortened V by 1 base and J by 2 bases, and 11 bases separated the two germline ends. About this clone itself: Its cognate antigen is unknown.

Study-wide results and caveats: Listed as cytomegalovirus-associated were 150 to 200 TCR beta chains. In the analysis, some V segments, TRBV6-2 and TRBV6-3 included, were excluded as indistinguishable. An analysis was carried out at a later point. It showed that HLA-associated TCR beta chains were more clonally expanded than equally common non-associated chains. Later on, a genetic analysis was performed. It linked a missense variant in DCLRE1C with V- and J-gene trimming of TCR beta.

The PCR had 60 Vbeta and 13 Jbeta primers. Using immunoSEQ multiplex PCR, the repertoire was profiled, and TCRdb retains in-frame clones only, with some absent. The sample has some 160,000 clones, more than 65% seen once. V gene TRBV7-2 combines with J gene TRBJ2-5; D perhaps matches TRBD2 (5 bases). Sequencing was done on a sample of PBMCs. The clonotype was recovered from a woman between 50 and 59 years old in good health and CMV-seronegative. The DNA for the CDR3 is TGTGCCAGCAGCTTAGGCTCAGGCGGGCAAGAGACCCAGTACTTC. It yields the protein CASSLGSGGQETQYF. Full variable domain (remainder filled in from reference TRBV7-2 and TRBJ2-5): GAGVSQSPSNKVTEKGKDVELRCDPISGHTALYWYRQSLGQGLEFLIYFQGNSAPDKSGLPSDRFSAERTGGSVSTLTIQRTQQEDSAVYLCASSLGSGGQETQYFGPGTRLLVL.